This T cell receptor beta chain was sequenced in a study of blood T cell repertoires in COVID-19. For the study at large: PBMCs, B-cell-depleted T cells, or T cells were the source of the cDNA or gDNA that made up the material.

Original processing methods: How many nucleated cells were present was estimated from reference gene primer amplification. Profiled with immunoSEQ multiplex PCR; TCRdb holds only in-frame clones, not every one. That table furnishes V, J and clone size, whereas the DNA furnished D and trimming. The repertoire holds just over 150,000 clones, around 85% seen once, with under 2.5% in the top ten. This clone is a singleton in its sample. The CDR3 contains 12 residues. The V gene's germline CDR1 is SQVTM and CDR2 ANQGSEA. The ends were cut back, 1 base at V and 3 bases at J, with 6 bases in the middle. The specimen sequenced was peripheral blood. The rearrangement links TRBV29-1 to TRBJ1-2; D uncertain. This clonotype was sampled from a woman in her 70s with acute or convalescent COVID-19. This CDR3 is CSVEGGDYGYTF. The CDR3 bases are TGCAGCGTTGAAGGGGGAGACTATGGCTACACCTTC. Looking up the rest from reference TRBV29-1 and TRBJ1-2 gives the full variable domain: SAVISQKPSRDICQRGTSLTIQCQVDSQVTMMFWYRQQPGQSLTLIATANQGSEATYESGFVIDKFPISRPNLTFSTLTVSNMSPEDSSIYLCSVEGGDYGYTFGSGTRLTVV.